This paragraph covers one TCR beta chain sequence. CDR1 is SNHLY and CDR2 is FYNNEI in the germline V gene. The CDR3 extends over 14 amino acids. V dropped 6 bases and J dropped 0; count of bases not matched to a gene: 1. The data belong to a study of control samples from healthy donors and cancer patients. Clones were sequenced by immunoSEQ multiplex PCR, and TCRdb holds only the in-frame ones, with some missing. This sample has over 100,000 clones, with approximately 90% found just once. The clonotype comes from a human donor in good health. The donor label of this sample is uncertain. Specimen: blood. V usage is TRBV2 and J usage is TRBJ2-7; TRBD1 agrees at 11 bases. The CDR3 loop reads CASRGTGGSYEQYF. As DNA, the CDR3 is TGTGCCAGCAGGGGGACAGGGGGCTCCTACGAGCAGTACTTC.